This TCR beta chain appears in the sequencing data of a study of Graves' ophthalmopathy and Graves' hyperthyroidism. Concerning this clonotype: Its target is not known. The junction departs from germline at one end; a sequencing error may be responsible.

RNA transcripts yielded amplified TCR beta CDR3 regions. HTBI primers were used in a first-round RT-PCR, which preceded a second-round multiplex PCR. Each CDR3 protein gets one entry after TCRdb re-called the multiplex PCR reads with MiXCR. The sample gives about 740,000 distinct CDR3 sequences, 40% of which show up once; less than 55% is in the top ten. The PBMCs originated from around 9.7 ml of fresh peripheral blood. Whole-study results and caveats: Blood also harbored most expanded thyroid clonotypes above 0.001 frequency. Discrimination between ophthalmopathy and stable hyperthyroidism by a 13-signature model showed about 85% sensitivity and about 81% specificity. The model's ophthalmopathy progression predictions had 55% to 71% sensitivity and 72.22% specificity.

CDR1 is SGHAT and CDR2 is FQNNGV in the germline V gene. The CDR3 spans 13 residues. The TCR originated in an adult man with Graves' ophthalmopathy. The sequenced sample consisted of peripheral blood. V is TRBV11-2 and J is TRBJ1-1; D gene ambiguous. The CDR3 DNA reads as TGTGCCACCAGCTTGACCGTGAACACTGAAGCTTTCTTT. It codes for CATSLTVNTEAFF.